The 22 T cell receptor beta chains below were found in one sample sequenced in a study of PD-1 blockade in classical Hodgkin lymphoma. The table came from immunoSEQ multiplex PCR; TCRdb's copy has only in-frame clones and leaves some out. Among some 150,000 clones listed, approximately 80% were seen once. Each patient relapsed following autologous stem cell transplantation, and prior brentuximab vedotin exposure differed. The sample in question was peripheral blood mononuclear cells (PBMCs), obtained before the second cycle of nivolumab. Receptor source: a human donor with classical Hodgkin lymphoma.

The chain recombines TRBV11-3 with TRBJ2-2; 13 nucleotides line up with TRBD2. Germline CDR1 reads SGHNT; CDR2 reads YENEEA. The CDR3 extends over 19 amino acids. J lost 2 bases, V lost 1 base, and 7 bases had no gene match. Here the CDR3 DNA reads TGTGCCAGCAGCTTAGGACGGGGACTAGCGGGACCCAACACCGGGGAGCTGTTTTTT. Its translation: CASSLGRGLAGPNTGELFF.

V and J are TRBV7-2 and TRBJ1-4; 8 bases map to TRBD1. CDR1 is SGHTA and CDR2 is FQGNSA in the germline V gene. V lost 1 base to trimming and J lost 7 bases; unmatched junction nucleotides: 8. This CDR3 is built from 16 residues. The CDR3 sequence: CASSLVGTGGGEKLFF. CDR3 sequence (DNA): TGTGCCAGCAGCTTAGTAGGAACAGGGGGAGGTGAAAAACTGTTTTTT.

This clone was recorded once. V is TRBV7-2 and J is TRBJ1-5, with a weak D call TRBD1 (6 bases). Germline loops: CDR1 SGHTA, CDR2 FQGNSA. V lost 5 bases and J 3 bases, leaving 17 bases between the germline ends. This CDR3 contains 16 residues. CDR3 DNA sequence: TGTGCCAGCAGCCGAGGGGGGGGAATAGTCAATCAGCCCCAGCATTTT. It encodes CASSRGGGIVNQPQHF.

About this clone: Additional DNA sequences in this sample encode the identical CDR3. The V call is TRBV7-3, the J call TRBJ2-3; D ambiguous. V dropped 0 bases and J dropped 0 bases, with 4 bases sitting between them. CDR3 length equals 14 residues. Germline V CDR1 and CDR2: SGHTA, FQGTGA. The CDR3 region is CASSLTPSTDTQYF. The CDR3, as DNA: TGTGCCAGCAGCTTAACGCCTAGCACAGATACGCAGTATTTT. Drawing the rest from reference TRBV7-3 and TRBJ2-3, the complete variable domain is GAGVSQTPSNKVTEKGKYVELRCDPISGHTALYWYRQSLGQGPEFLIYFQGTGAADDSGLPNDRFFAVRPEGSVSTLKIQRTERGDSAVYLCASSLTPSTDTQYFGPGTRLTVL.

V is TRBV6-4 and J is TRBJ2-1, with 7 bases fitting TRBD1. Trimming took 6 bases from V and 5 from J; bases not matched to a gene: 7. Germline V gives CDR1 MRHNA, CDR2 SNTAGT. This CDR3 contains 14 residues. The CDR3 is CASSLEGANNEQFF. The CDR3 DNA is TGTGCCAGCAGCCTTGAGGGGGCGAACAATGAGCAGTTCTTC.

The chain links TRBV30 to TRBJ2-3; D is undetermined. V was trimmed by 0 bases and J by 6 bases, leaving 10 bases between them. Germline values: CDR1 GTSNPN, CDR2 SVGIG (reference sequence). CDR3 size: 13 residues. DNA for the CDR3: TGTGCCTGGAGTGTCCTTTTAGGGGATACGCAGTATTTT. It encodes CAWSVLLGDTQYF.

V and J are TRBV11-3 and TRBJ2-3; 8 nucleotides line up with TRBD2. V was clipped by 0 bases and J by 9 bases; unmatched bases: 5. Germline-derived CDR1 and CDR2 are SGHNT and YENEEA. The CDR3 is made up of 14 amino acids. CDR3: CASSLEAGEETQYF. The CDR3 region has the DNA TGTGCCAGCAGCTTAGAAGCGGGGGAGGAGACGCAGTATTTT.

This clone showed up just once. The CDR3 DNA reads as TGTGCCACACAGGGTTTCACCGGGGAGCTGTTTTTT. This sequence encodes CATQGFTGELFF. The chain employs TRBV28 and TRBJ2-2; a weak D match, TRBD1 (6 bases). The CDR3 has 12 residues. Germline V gives CDR1 MDHEN, CDR2 SYDVKM. V shed 10 bases and J shed 4 bases, with 10 bases lying between them.

This chain links TRBV4-3 with TRBJ2-2; no firm D call. Deletions cut 3 bases from V and 6 bases from J, with 8 bases between. This CDR3 is 13 amino acids long. Germline V gives CDR1 LGHNA, CDR2 YSLEER. DNA of the CDR3: TGCGCCAGCAGCCAGTTAGTCGCCGGGGAGCTGTTTTTT. This encodes CASSQLVAGELFF.

The chain is built from TRBV9 and TRBJ2-2; 14 bases match TRBD2. V trimming: 0 bases; J trimming: 3 bases; junction bases outside the gene matches: 7. The CDR3 consists of 19 residues. Germline-derived CDR1 and CDR2 are SGDLS and YYNGEE. CDR3 sequence (DNA): TGTGCCAGCAGCGTAGCCCGACTAGCGGGGGGGCCGTACACCGGGGAGCTGTTTTTT. Its translation is CASSVARLAGGPYTGELFF. Looking up the rest from reference TRBV9 and TRBJ2-2 gives the full variable domain: DSGVTQTPKHLITATGQRVTLRCSPRSGDLSVYWYQQSLDQGLQFLIQYYNGEERAKGNILERFSAQQFPDLHSELNLSSLELGDSALYFCASSVARLAGGPYTGELFFGEGSRLTVL.

This clone appeared a few times. This chain uses TRBV6-6 with TRBJ2-3; 9 nucleotides line up with TRBD1. V shed 6 bases, J shed 4 bases, and the junction held 5 bases outside the gene matches. The CDR3 spans 14 residues. The germline V gene encodes CDR1 MNHNY and CDR2 SVGAGI (reference sequence). The CDR3 bases are TGTGCCAGCAGGAGGGGACAGGGATCAGATACGCAGTATTTT. It specifies CASRRGQGSDTQYF.

The CDR3: CASSLGPSNEQFF. The CDR3 DNA reads TGTGCCAGCAGTTTAGGCCCGTCCAATGAGCAGTTCTTC. The V gene is TRBV28, the J gene TRBJ2-1; D not certain. Germline assignment: CDR1 MDHEN and CDR2 SYDVKM. V lost 2 bases and J 6 bases, leaving 8 bases between the germline ends. The CDR3 runs to 13 residues.

To note about this clone: Other DNA sequences within the sample encode an identical CDR3. The gene calls are TRBV10-3 and TRBJ2-7, with unresolved D. Germline CDR1 ENHRY, CDR2 SYGVKD. V was pared by 4 bases and J by 4 bases, with 8 bases between. This CDR3 has 12 amino acids. The CDR3 is CAISGTSYEQYF. The CDR3 DNA is TGTGCCATCAGTGGCACATCGTACGAGCAGTACTTC.

This clone showed up just a few times. The chain employs TRBV5-6 and TRBJ1-1; 9 bases map to TRBD1. The CDR3 spans 13 residues. J gave up 10 bases and V 0 bases, and 4 bases lay outside the gene matches. Germline lookup yields CDR1 SGHDT and CDR2 YYEEEE. The CDR3 nucleotides are TGTGCCAGCAGCTTGGGACAGGGGGTAGGAGCTTTCTTT. Translation: CASSLGQGVGAFF.

This clone was counted once. The chain combines TRBV15 with TRBJ2-3, with 8 bases that match TRBD2. The CDR3 runs to 20 residues. The junction had 18 bases not matched to a gene; V was cut back by 0 bases and J by 4 bases. Germline V CDR1 and CDR2: LNHNV, YYDKDF (reference sequence). The CDR3 sequence: CATSREAGGRRSPDPDTQYF. As DNA, the CDR3 is TGTGCCACCAGCAGAGAGGCGGGGGGTCGGAGAAGTCCCGACCCAGATACGCAGTATTTT.

The chain combines TRBV7-3 with TRBJ2-1; a weak D match, TRBD1 (5 bases). Germline V gene data show CDR1 as SGHTA and CDR2 as FQGTGA. The CDR3 extends over 16 amino acids. V shed 8 bases and J shed 0 bases, with 17 bases lying between them. DNA of the CDR3: TGTGCCAGCGGGGCGACATCTATTAGCTCCTACAATGAGCAGTTCTTC. Its translation: CASGATSISSYNEQFF. The complete variable domain, with remaining parts taken from reference TRBV7-3 and TRBJ2-1, reads GAGVSQTPSNKVTEKGKYVELRCDPISGHTALYWYRQSLGQGPEFLIYFQGTGAADDSGLPNDRFFAVRPEGSVSTLKIQRTERGDSAVYLCASGATSISSYNEQFFGPGTRLTVL.

This clone counts as medium-sized (0.01 to 0.1%). The chain has TRBV9 and TRBJ1-5; TRBD1 is a possible D gene (5 bases). Between the trimmed V and J ends, which lost 3 bases and 7 bases, there was a span of 17 bases. From germline, CDR1 is SGDLS and CDR2 YYNGEE. This CDR3 has 15 residues. DNA of the CDR3: TGTGCCAGCAGCGAATCTCCGTGGGGGAACCAGCCCCAGCATTTT. As protein: CASSESPWGNQPQHF.

The chain carries TRBV4-2 and TRBJ2-3, with D possibly TRBD1 on 6 matching bases. Germline CDR1 and CDR2: LGHNA and YNFKEQ. V lost 4 bases to trimming and J lost 1 base, with 9 bases between them. CDR3 length: 14 residues. CDR3: CASSPTGRTDTQYF. The CDR3 bases are TGTGCCAGCAGCCCGACAGGACGCACAGATACGCAGTATTTT.

V and J are TRBV29-1 and TRBJ1-2, with TRBD1 as a possible D gene (6 bases). V gave up 5 bases and J gave up 9 bases, with 19 bases separating them. CDR1 and CDR2 from the germline V gene are SQVTM and ANQGSEA. The CDR3 has 13 amino acids. CDR3: CSVSTASGVSYTF. The CDR3 region has the DNA TGCAGCGTTTCGACAGCATCAGGGGTTAGCTACACCTTC. Supplemented by reference TRBV29-1 and TRBJ1-2, the full variable domain reads SAVISQKPSRDICQRGTSLTIQCQVDSQVTMMFWYRQQPGQSLTLIATANQGSEATYESGFVIDKFPISRPNLTFSTLTVSNMSPEDSSIYLCSVSTASGVSYTFGSGTRLTVV.

In its sample, this clone was seen many times. The chain couples TRBV2 to TRBJ1-1; the match to TRBD1 covers 7 bases. The CDR3 totals 15 residues. Losses at the gene ends were 5 bases for V and 0 bases for J; bases not matched to a gene: 6. Germline V gene sequence: CDR1 SNHLY, CDR2 FYNNEI. CDR3 region: CASSITGAVNTEAFF. CDR3 DNA: TGTGCCAGCAGTATTACAGGGGCGGTGAACACTGAAGCTTTCTTT.

The J gene is TRBJ1-4, the V gene TRBV7-8; D is possibly TRBD1 (5 bases). The CDR3 is 15 amino acids. CDR1 and CDR2 from the germline V gene are SGHVS and FQNEAQ. V gave up 5 bases and J gave up 8 bases, with 18 bases separating them. In DNA, the CDR3 is TGTGCCAGCAGCCGAGGCAGGGAGAGGCGGGAAAAACTGTTTTTT. It encodes CASSRGRERREKLFF.

The V and J genes are TRBV4-3 and TRBJ1-4; D ambiguous. V was shortened by 0 bases and J by 8 bases, with 22 bases between the two germline ends. There are 18 residues in the CDR3. The V gene's germline CDR1 is LGHNA and CDR2 YSLEER. The DNA for the CDR3 is TGCGCCAGCAGCCAAGATCTCCTCGGACGGTTATGGGAGGAAAAACTGTTTTTT. Encoded protein: CASSQDLLGRLWEEKLFF.